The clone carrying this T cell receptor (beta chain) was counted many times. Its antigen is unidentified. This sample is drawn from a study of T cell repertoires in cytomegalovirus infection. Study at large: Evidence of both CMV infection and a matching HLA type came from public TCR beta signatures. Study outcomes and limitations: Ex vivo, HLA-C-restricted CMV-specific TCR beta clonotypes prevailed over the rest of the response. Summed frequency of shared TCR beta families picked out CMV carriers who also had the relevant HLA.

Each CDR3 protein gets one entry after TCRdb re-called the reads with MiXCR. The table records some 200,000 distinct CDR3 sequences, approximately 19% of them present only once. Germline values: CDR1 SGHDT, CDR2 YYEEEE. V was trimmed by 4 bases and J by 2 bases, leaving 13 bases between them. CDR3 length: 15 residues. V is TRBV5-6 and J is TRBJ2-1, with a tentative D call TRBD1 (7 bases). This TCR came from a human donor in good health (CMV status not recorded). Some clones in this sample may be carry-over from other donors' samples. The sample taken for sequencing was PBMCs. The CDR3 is CASSPSRGAYNEQFF. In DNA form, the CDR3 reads TGTGCCAGCAGCCCCTCCAGGGGGGCCTACAATGAGCAGTTCTTC. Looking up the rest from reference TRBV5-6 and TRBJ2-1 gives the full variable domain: DAGVTQSPTHLIKTRGQQVTLRCSPKSGHDTVSWYQQALGQGPQFIFQYYEEEERQRGNFPDRFSGHQFPNYSSELNVNALLLGDSALYLCASSPSRGAYNEQFFGPGTRLTVL.